This T cell receptor beta chain originates from a study of blood T cell repertoires in COVID-19. Study information: The analysed material was cDNA or gDNA that came from T cells, B-cell-depleted T cells, or PBMCs.

Categorization into cohorts depended on clinical history that participants reported. Some clones are missing from TCRdb's copy, which holds only in-frame ones; the method was immunoSEQ multiplex PCR. The sample lists some 510,000 clones, around 87% occurring once. V lost 5 bases to trimming and J lost 4 bases; unmatched junction nucleotides: 15. CDR1 is SEHNR, CDR2 FQNEAQ, per germline (reference sequence). This CDR3 is 17 amino acids long. This receptor was obtained from a woman aged 40-49 years who had recovered from COVID-19. Sequencing was carried out using PBMCs or T cells enriched from blood (not recorded which). This sequence joins TRBV7-9 and TRBJ2-7; 9 bases agree with TRBD2. The CDR3 is CASSPQGAGGPDYEQYF. The CDR3 DNA reads TGTGCCAGCAGCCCCCAAGGGGCGGGAGGGCCGGATTACGAGCAGTACTTC.